The next 32 T cell receptor beta chains were all read from a single sample in a study of cytomegalovirus exposure and HLA in healthy donors. The PCR had 60 Vbeta and 13 Jbeta primers. Profiled with immunoSEQ multiplex PCR; TCRdb holds only in-frame clones, not every one. The data hold approximately 220,000 clones, with about 70% observed a single time. Sequencing was done on a sample of PBMCs. The receptors derive from a woman in her twenties or thirties in good health and CMV-seronegative.

The gene calls are TRBV2 and TRBJ1-2, with no clear D. The germline V gene encodes CDR1 SNHLY and CDR2 FYNNEI. The V gene lost 5 bases and the J gene lost 14 bases, with 12 bases spanning the gap. The CDR3 is 10 residues long. The CDR3 region has the DNA TGTGCCAGCAGTAGGGCGGGGATGACCTTC. This translates into CASSRAGMTF.

The chain couples TRBV5-8 to TRBJ2-5, with TRBD2 identical over 8 bases. The J call may be mistaken, given a closer DNA end match to TRBJ2-7. This CDR3 has 14 amino acids. The germline V gene has CDR1 SGHTS and CDR2 YDEGEE. CDR3 sequence: CASSRPGGSYEQYF. The CDR3 nucleotides read TGTGCCAGCAGCCGTCCGGGAGGGTCCTACGAGCAGTACTTC.

The rearrangement joins TRBV27 to TRBJ1-1, with D hard to call. V was clipped by 2 bases and J by 4 bases, with 8 bases between them. The length of the CDR3 is 13 residues. Germline V gene sequence: CDR1 MNHEY, CDR2 SMNVEV (reference sequence). For the CDR3, the DNA is TGTGCCAGCAGTTTAGGGCCCATCACTGAAGCTTTCTTT. Protein sequence: CASSLGPITEAFF.

The chain couples TRBV9 to TRBJ2-1; 12 bases align to TRBD2. The CDR3 runs 14 residues. Unmatched junction bases numbered 4, after V lost 3 bases and J lost 9 bases. Germline assignment: CDR1 SGDLS and CDR2 YYNGEE. The CDR3 nucleotides are TGTGCCAGCAGCGCTAGCGGGAGGGCCCCTGAGCAGTTCTTC. Translated, it gives CASSASGRAPEQFF.

The rearrangement joins TRBV2 to TRBJ1-5, with D possibly matching TRBD1 (6 bases). The V gene lost 6 bases and the J gene lost 4 bases, with 13 bases spanning the gap. The germline CDR1 and CDR2 sequences are SNHLY and FYNNEI. This CDR3 spans 14 amino acids. The DNA of the CDR3 is TGTGCCAGCAGCCAAAGGGGGAGAAATCAGCCCCAGCATTTT. Its protein is CASSQRGRNQPQHF.

This rearrangement joins TRBV29-1 to TRBJ1-3; the D gene is possibly TRBD1 (6 bases). The V and J ends lost 5 bases and 0 bases respectively, with 8 bases between them. CDR3 length equals 13 residues. CDR1 is SQVTM, CDR2 ANQGSEA, per germline. CDR3 sequence: CSVLQGSGNTIYF. Here the CDR3 DNA reads TGCAGCGTTTTACAGGGCTCTGGAAACACCATATATTTT.

The genes are TRBV7-9 and TRBJ1-2; D gene unclear. The V gene's germline CDR1 is SEHNR and CDR2 FQNEAQ (reference sequence). The CDR3 covers 14 residues. The V and J ends lost 3 bases and 8 bases respectively, with 16 bases between them. CDR3 loop: CASSLGEGTEGYTF. The CDR3 coding sequence is TGTGCCAGCAGCTTGGGTGAGGGCACCGAGGGCTACACCTTC.

The V call is TRBV5-6, the J call TRBJ1-3; unclear D gene. Trimming took off 3 bases at V and 0 bases at J, with 10 bases between the two ends. Germline lookup yields CDR1 SGHDT and CDR2 YYEEEE. This CDR3 is 15 amino acids long. For the CDR3, the DNA is TGTGCCAGCAGCTACGCAACGAGCTCTGGAAACACCATATATTTT. This gives the protein CASSYATSSGNTIYF.

The CDR3: CASRQGNSPLHF. CDR3 coding DNA: TGCGCCAGCAGACAGGGTAATTCACCCCTCCACTTT. The chain is built from TRBV5-1 and TRBJ1-6; D perhaps matches TRBD1 (6 bases). The length of the CDR3 is 12 residues. Deletions cut 5 bases from V and 6 bases from J, with 6 bases between. Per the germline V gene, CDR1 is SGHRS and CDR2 is YFSETQ.

The genes are TRBV7-2 and TRBJ2-3; 7 bases line up with TRBD2. This CDR3 contains 17 residues. CDR1 is SGHTA and CDR2 is FQGNSA in the germline V gene. After removal of 2 bases from V and 3 bases from J, the junction contained 11 bases not matched to a gene. CDR3: CASSLMAAGVGTDTQYF. The CDR3 nucleotides are TGTGCCAGCAGCTTAATGGCGGCGGGAGTGGGGACAGATACGCAGTATTTT.

The chain has TRBV7-9 and TRBJ2-7; TRBD2 might be the D (6 bases). Trimming took off 5 bases at V and 0 bases at J, with 20 bases between the two ends. The CDR3 is made up of 17 amino acids. Germline V gene sequence: CDR1 SEHNR, CDR2 FQNEAQ (reference sequence). The CDR3 sequence: CASSQSTGLTISYEQYF. The CDR3 region has the DNA TGTGCCAGCAGCCAGTCCACGGGACTCACCATCTCCTACGAGCAGTACTTC.

In its sample, this clone was seen once. This rearrangement joins TRBV6-4 to TRBJ2-3; tentative D call: TRBD2 (5 bases). Germline V lookup: CDR1 MRHNA, CDR2 SNTAGT. The CDR3 runs 15 residues. V gave up 8 bases and J gave up 0 bases, with 15 bases separating them. CDR3 sequence (DNA): TGTGCCAGCGGGCGAGGGCTGTATAGCACAGATACGCAGTATTTT. Translation: CASGRGLYSTDTQYF.

The chain recombines TRBV19 with TRBJ2-1; TRBD2 matches at 7 bases. The CDR3 is made up of 15 amino acids. V was clipped by 5 bases and J by 3 bases; unmatched bases: 7. Per the germline V gene, CDR1 is LNHDA and CDR2 is SQIVND (reference sequence). The CDR3 is CASSDRVAGYNEQFF. CDR3 nucleotide sequence: TGTGCCAGTAGTGATAGGGTAGCGGGCTACAATGAGCAGTTCTTC.

The chain has TRBV13 and TRBJ2-2; 9 bases line up with TRBD1. CDR1 and CDR2 from the germline V gene are PRHDT and FYEKMQ (reference sequence). The length of the CDR3 is 17 residues. The V segment lost 5 bases and the J segment 4 bases; nucleotides outside the gene matches: 11. The CDR3 DNA sequence: TGTGCCAGCAGCCGGGGACAGGGAGTTTTAGGCACCGGGGAGCTGTTTTTT. This codes for CASSRGQGVLGTGELFF.

J is TRBJ1-3 and V is TRBV6-1, with TRBD1 matching over 9 bases. With V trimmed by 4 bases and J by 2 bases, 3 bases remained unmatched. This CDR3 spans 15 amino acids. CDR1 is MNHNS, CDR2 SASEGT, per germline. This chain's CDR3 is CASSVRQGAGNTIYF. CDR3 in DNA: TGTGCCAGCAGTGTTCGACAGGGGGCTGGAAACACCATATATTTT.

The chain couples TRBV5-1 to TRBJ2-5, with no clear D. V lost 4 bases, J lost 0 bases, and 13 bases lay in between. This CDR3 spans 15 amino acids. Germline V gene sequence: CDR1 SGHRS, CDR2 YFSETQ. The CDR3 sequence is CASSRVDSDQETQYF. In nucleotides, the CDR3 is TGCGCCAGCAGCCGGGTTGACTCAGACCAAGAGACCCAGTACTTC. The full variable domain, with the rest looked up from reference TRBV5-1 and TRBJ2-5, is KAGVTQTPRYLIKTRGQQVTLSCSPISGHRSVSWYQQTPGQGLQFLFEYFSETQRNKGNFPGRFSGRQFSNSRSEMNVSTLELGDSALYLCASSRVDSDQETQYFGPGTRLLVL.

The rearrangement uses TRBV13 and TRBJ2-2; maybe TRBD1 (6 bases). Germline V lookup: CDR1 PRHDT, CDR2 FYEKMQ (reference sequence). CDR3 size: 16 residues. Trimming left V 4 bases short and J 5 bases short, with 17 bases between. DNA of the CDR3: TGTGCCAGCAGCTCTTCTCGGGACATTAGGACCGGGGAGCTGTTTTTT. This gives the protein CASSSSRDIRTGELFF. Full variable domain (outside the CDR3, taken from reference TRBV13 and TRBJ2-2): AAGVIQSPRHLIKEKRETATLKCYPIPRHDTVYWYQQGPGQDPQFLISFYEKMQSDKGSIPDRFSAQQFSDYHSELNMSSLELGDSALYFCASSSSRDIRTGELFFGEGSRLTVL.

The chain combines TRBV19 with TRBJ2-3, with TRBD2 identical over 7 bases. The CDR3 length is 14 residues. J gave up 2 bases and V 9 bases, and 8 bases lay outside the gene matches. Germline V gene lookup returns CDR1 LNHDA and CDR2 SQIVND (reference sequence). The CDR3 protein is CASARGESTDTQYF. The CDR3 bases are TGTGCCAGCGCACGGGGGGAGTCCACAGATACGCAGTATTTT.

The V and J genes are TRBV18 and TRBJ1-2; maybe TRBD1 (5 bases). This CDR3 is 15 amino acids long. Germline assignment: CDR1 KGHSH and CDR2 LQKENI. Trimming removed 2 bases from V and 2 bases from J, with 12 bases in between. The CDR3 region is CASSPASRGNYGYTF. CDR3 nucleotides: TGTGCCAGCTCACCAGCCTCACGGGGGAACTATGGCTACACCTTC. The variable domain in full, completed from reference TRBV18 and TRBJ1-2, reads NAGVMQNPRHLVRRRGQEARLRCSPMKGHSHVYWYRQLPEEGLKFMVYLQKENIIDESGMPKERFSAEFPKEGPSILRIQQVVRGDSAAYFCASSPASRGNYGYTFGSGTRLTVV.

This chain links TRBV7-9 with TRBJ2-2; TRBD1 matches at 7 bases. The germline gives CDR1 SEHNR, CDR2 FQNEAQ (reference sequence). The CDR3 covers 15 residues. V dropped 7 bases and J dropped 0; count of bases not matched to a gene: 5. CDR3 sequence reads: CASTPDRTNTGELFF. The CDR3 DNA follows: TGTGCCAGCACCCCGGACAGGACGAACACCGGGGAGCTGTTTTTT.

V usage is TRBV21-1 and J usage is TRBJ1-4. TRBV21-1 is classified as a pseudogene. CDR3 size: 17 residues. This CDR3 is CASSKGGRSPRDEKLFF. As DNA, the CDR3 is TGTGCCAGCAGCAAAGGAGGGCGAAGCCCGCGCGATGAAAAACTGTTTTTT.

V and J are TRBV6-1 and TRBJ2-1; D gene ambiguous. V was trimmed by 8 bases and J by 0 bases, leaving 11 bases between them. This CDR3 is 14 amino acids long. Germline V CDR1 and CDR2: MNHNS, SASEGT. This CDR3 is CASVASSSYNEQFF. DNA for the CDR3: TGTGCCAGCGTCGCCTCCAGCTCCTACAATGAGCAGTTCTTC.

This clone appeared a few times. The genes are TRBV19 and TRBJ1-1; tentatively, D is TRBD1 (6 bases). Germline V lookup: CDR1 LNHDA, CDR2 SQIVND (reference sequence). There are 13 residues in the CDR3. Trimming shortened V by 3 bases and J by 4 bases, and 9 bases separated the two germline ends. DNA of the CDR3: TGTGCCAGTAGTATTACAGGGCTCACTGAAGCTTTCTTT. Protein product: CASSITGLTEAFF.

The J gene is TRBJ2-5, the V gene TRBV27, with 8 bases fitting TRBD1. CDR3 length: 14 amino acids. J lost 5 bases, V lost 5 bases, and 7 bases had no gene match. Germline V gene data show CDR1 as MNHEY and CDR2 as SMNVEV (reference sequence). CDR3 sequence reads: CASSPRTGRETQYF. CDR3 coding DNA: TGTGCCAGCAGTCCGAGGACAGGGCGGGAGACCCAGTACTTC.

Only one count was recorded for this clone. The J gene is TRBJ1-2, the V gene TRBV5-8, with TRBD1 matching 7 bases. Germline-derived CDR1 and CDR2 are SGHTS and YDEGEE. CDR3 length: 13 residues. V lost 4 bases and J lost 4; bases outside the gene matches: 4. CDR3 protein: CASSRGTAYGYTF. For the CDR3, the DNA is TGTGCCAGCAGCAGGGGGACAGCCTATGGCTACACCTTC.

V gene TRBV27 combines with J gene TRBJ2-5, with 10 bases matching TRBD2. The V gene's germline CDR1 is MNHEY and CDR2 SMNVEV (reference sequence). After removal of 7 bases from V and 5 bases from J, the junction contained 7 bases not matched to a gene. CDR3 length: 14 residues. CDR3 DNA sequence: TGTGCCAGCATACCTAGCGGGAGTTCTGAGACCCAGTACTTC. It specifies CASIPSGSSETQYF.

J is TRBJ2-5 and V is TRBV11-3; 14 bases match TRBD2. The CDR3 length is 18 residues. Germline CDR1 SGHNT, CDR2 YENEEA. V lost 3 bases and J lost 5; bases outside the gene matches: 11. CDR3 nucleotide sequence: TGTGCCAGCAGCTTCCGACTAGCGGGGGGGCGATTTCTGGAGACCCAGTACTTC. Translation gives CASSFRLAGGRFLETQYF.

The gene calls are TRBV5-4 and TRBJ2-1, with 11 bases identical to TRBD2. This CDR3 contains 16 residues. CDR1 SGHNT and CDR2 YYREEE come from the germline V gene (reference sequence). J was trimmed by 4 bases and V by 4 bases; bases with no gene match: 7. CDR3 sequence (DNA): TGTGCCAGCAGCGCATCGACTAGCGGGGATTACAATGAGCAGTTCTTC. Residues: CASSASTSGDYNEQFF.

The chain uses TRBV29-1 and TRBJ1-1; D not resolved. Germline V gives CDR1 SQVTM, CDR2 ANQGSEA. The CDR3 spans 15 residues. V gave up 1 base and J gave up 4 bases, with 16 bases separating them. The CDR3 region is CSVEAGAGLGTEAFF. CDR3 nucleotides: TGCAGCGTTGAAGCCGGCGCGGGGTTAGGCACTGAAGCTTTCTTT.

This clone was seen only a few times. The rearrangement uses TRBV5-4 and TRBJ2-7, with 11 positions matching TRBD1. There are 15 residues in the CDR3. The ends lost 4 bases at V and 7 bases at J; junction bases unmatched: 10. Germline values: CDR1 SGHNT, CDR2 YYREEE (reference sequence). The CDR3 spells CASSIRDRGAEEQYF. DNA of the CDR3: TGTGCCAGCAGCATCCGGGACAGGGGGGCTGAAGAGCAGTACTTC.

This clone was detected only a few times. J is TRBJ1-5 and V is TRBV18; TRBD1 matches at 8 bases. Germline lookup yields CDR1 KGHSH and CDR2 LQKENI. V shed 6 bases and J 1 base; nucleotides not matched to a gene: 5. The CDR3 runs to 15 residues. CDR3 region: CASSQGAGSNQPQHF. CDR3 nucleotides: TGTGCCAGCTCTCAGGGGGCCGGAAGCAATCAGCCCCAGCATTTT.

CDR3: CASSLADRGGTEAFF. CDR3 DNA sequence: TGTGCCAGCAGCCTGGCGGACAGGGGAGGCACTGAAGCTTTCTTT. The V and J genes are TRBV9 and TRBJ1-1, with 9 bases that match TRBD1. This CDR3 comprises 15 residues. Losses at the gene ends were 4 bases for V and 4 bases for J; bases not matched to a gene: 8. Germline CDR1 is SGDLS and CDR2 is YYNGEE.